These 26 T cell receptor beta chains were all obtained from the same sample, sequenced in a study of monozygotic twins with inflammatory bowel disease. TCRdb reprocessed the 5' RACE reads and stores each CDR3 protein as one record, lacking DNA. The data include some 450,000 distinct CDR3 sequences; the top ten clones carry 2.4%. Sequences were obtained from blood. All receptors come from a human donor with ulcerative colitis or Crohn's disease, or a healthy co-twin of an affected twin (not recorded which).

This chain uses TRBV5-6 with TRBJ2-1; TCRdb returns TRBD1, unconfirmable since there is no DNA. Germline V gives CDR1 SGHDT, CDR2 YYEEEE. The CDR3 is made up of 15 amino acids. The CDR3 reads CASTIGDRQYNEQFF.

The chain couples TRBV6-2 or TRBV6-3 to TRBJ1-5. Germline CDR1 MNHEY, CDR2 SVGEGT. The CDR3 covers 17 residues. This chain's CDR3 is CASSYGSRGVGNQPQHF.

This rearrangement joins TRBV12-3 or TRBV12-4 to TRBJ2-5; with no DNA, the TCRdb D assignment of TRBD2 cannot be verified. The CDR3 consists of 15 residues. CDR3: CASSLPAAGGETQYF.

The rearrangement joins TRBV5-4 to TRBJ2-2; the TCRdb D gene call, TRBD1, has no DNA to confirm it. In germline, CDR1 is SGHNT, CDR2 YYREEE (reference sequence). The CDR3 totals 18 residues. CDR3 residues: CASSSGQGPNQVTGELFF.

The chain couples TRBV20-1 to TRBJ1-1; the D gene TCRdb calls, TRBD1, cannot be checked with no DNA. Germline CDR1 DFQATT, CDR2 SNEGSKA (reference sequence). The CDR3 is 12 amino acids. The CDR3 reads CSAREQGYEAFF.

This rearrangement joins TRBV7-9 to TRBJ2-5; the D call from TCRdb, TRBD1, cannot be confirmed without DNA. The CDR3 extends over 15 amino acids. The germline V gene has CDR1 SEHNR and CDR2 FQNEAQ (reference sequence). CDR3 amino acids: CASSLARRQEETQYF.

The chain uses TRBV7-9 and TRBJ1-2; TCRdb designates TRBD1, a call that cannot be tested without DNA. Germline CDR1 and CDR2: SEHNR and FQNEAQ (reference sequence). The length of the CDR3 is 14 residues. This CDR3 reads CASSLEQGLYGYTF.

This chain uses TRBV9 with TRBJ2-5; checking the TCRdb D call of TRBD1 is not possible without DNA. The CDR3 covers 15 residues. Germline CDR1 SGDLS, CDR2 YYNGEE. The CDR3 is CASSPDRGGQETQYF.

J is TRBJ2-5 and V is TRBV28; TCRdb's assignment of TRBD2 cannot be checked, as there is no DNA. The CDR3 is 17 amino acids. The germline gives CDR1 MDHEN, CDR2 SYDVKM. The CDR3 reads CASSFGTSGSRAETQYF.

The chain uses TRBV28 and TRBJ1-5; the D gene TCRdb calls, TRBD1, cannot be checked with no DNA. The CDR3 sequence is 15 residues long. Per germline, CDR1 MDHEN and CDR2 SYDVKM. CDR3 protein: CASSPPSRHREPQHF.

V usage is TRBV19 and J usage is TRBJ1-1; TCRdb outputs TRBD1, but without DNA this stays unchecked. The CDR3 spans 15 residues. Germline CDR1 reads LNHDA; CDR2 reads SQIVND (reference sequence). CDR3 region: CASSIVPGASTEAFF.

This chain uses TRBV6-5 with TRBJ2-5; lacking DNA, the TRBD2 call made by TCRdb goes unchecked. This CDR3 has 16 residues. Germline CDR1 is MNHEY and CDR2 is SVGAGI. CDR3 sequence reads: CASSPLGGLQQETQYF.

The chain employs TRBV7-2 and TRBJ2-3; TCRdb indicates TRBD1, and absent DNA this call remains unverified. This CDR3 comprises 15 residues. Germline CDR1 reads SGHTA; CDR2 reads FQGNSA. The CDR3 here is CASSFRTGGTDTQYF.

The V gene is TRBV27, the J gene TRBJ2-5; TCRdb names TRBD2, which stays unverified in the absence of DNA. The CDR3 has 17 residues. Germline assignment: CDR1 MNHEY and CDR2 SMNVEV (reference sequence). The CDR3 is CASSLKKLGGGRETQYF.

The rearrangement links TRBV7-9 to TRBJ2-7; no DNA is available, so the TRBD2 call from TCRdb remains unchecked. CDR1 and CDR2 (germline): SEHNR, FQNEAQ (reference sequence). The CDR3 has 14 amino acids. This chain's CDR3 is CASGRDQPPYEQYF.

V is TRBV19 and J is TRBJ2-5; TCRdb names TRBD2, which stays unverified in the absence of DNA. The CDR3 covers 13 residues. The germline V gene encodes CDR1 LNHDA and CDR2 SQIVND (reference sequence). CDR3 sequence reads: CASSIRREGTQYF. The full variable domain, in which reference TRBV19 and TRBJ2-5 provide the parts outside the CDR3, is DGGITQSPKYLFRKEGQNVTLSCEQNLNHDAMYWYRQDPGQGLRLIYYSQIVNDFQKGDIAEGYSVSREKKESFPLTVTSAQKNPTAFYLCASSIRREGTQYFGPGTRLLVL.

The rearrangement uses TRBV23-1 and TRBJ2-1; as DNA is missing, the TRBD2 call by TCRdb cannot be tested. Being an ORF, TRBV23-1 has a function that is uncertain. This CDR3 is 15 amino acids long. The CDR3 reads CASSQKGLPTDEQFF.

The chain links TRBV5-1 to TRBJ2-5; TCRdb gives TRBD2 as the D gene, but with no DNA this cannot be confirmed. Germline-derived CDR1 and CDR2 are SGHRS and YFSETQ. There are 13 residues in the CDR3. CDR3 in amino acids: CASSDGRAETQYF. The whole variable domain, remainder taken from reference TRBV5-1 and TRBJ2-5, is KAGVTQTPRYLIKTRGQQVTLSCSPISGHRSVSWYQQTPGQGLQFLFEYFSETQRNKGNFPGRFSGRQFSNSRSEMNVSTLELGDSALYLCASSDGRAETQYFGPGTRLLVL.

The chain combines TRBV4-2 with TRBJ2-3; the D gene TCRdb calls, TRBD1, cannot be checked with no DNA. This CDR3 is built from 13 residues. Germline V gene lookup returns CDR1 LGHNA and CDR2 YNFKEQ. Here the CDR3 reads CASSQLGSQAQYF.

The chain has TRBV6-4 and TRBJ2-7; no DNA is available, so the TRBD1 call from TCRdb remains unchecked. The length of the CDR3 is 18 residues. The germline V gene has CDR1 MRHNA and CDR2 SNTAGT. CDR3 region: CATTEGDRDGQRSYEQYF.

The chain carries TRBV5-4 and TRBJ2-4; absent DNA, TCRdb's TRBD1 call cannot be checked. CDR1 is SGHNT and CDR2 is YYREEE in the germline V gene (reference sequence). The CDR3 consists of 17 residues. The CDR3 protein is CASSGGQGDVAKNIQYF.

This sequence joins TRBV6-1 and TRBJ2-3; TCRdb's D call, TRBD1, is unchecked because there is no DNA. Per the germline V gene, CDR1 is MNHNS and CDR2 is SASEGT. This CDR3 comprises 14 residues. The CDR3 here is CATSPQQVPDTQYF.

CDR3 region: CASSPEWTISNEQFF. This sequence joins TRBV5-4 and TRBJ2-1; TCRdb calls TRBD2, which cannot be checked without DNA. Per germline, CDR1 SGHNT and CDR2 YYREEE (reference sequence). The CDR3 has 15 residues.

The V and J genes are TRBV11-2 and TRBJ1-1. The germline V gene has CDR1 SGHAT and CDR2 FQNNGV. This CDR3 region has 13 residues. CDR3 loop: CASSFVLVGEAFF.

The chain has TRBV29-1 and TRBJ1-1; absent DNA, TCRdb's TRBD1 call cannot be checked. There are 12 residues in the CDR3. Germline CDR1 is SQVTM and CDR2 is ANQGSEA. This CDR3 reads CSVEGGTAEAFF.

The chain joins TRBV12-3 or TRBV12-4 to TRBJ2-7. This CDR3 spans 13 amino acids. The CDR3 is CASTLTPIYEQYF.